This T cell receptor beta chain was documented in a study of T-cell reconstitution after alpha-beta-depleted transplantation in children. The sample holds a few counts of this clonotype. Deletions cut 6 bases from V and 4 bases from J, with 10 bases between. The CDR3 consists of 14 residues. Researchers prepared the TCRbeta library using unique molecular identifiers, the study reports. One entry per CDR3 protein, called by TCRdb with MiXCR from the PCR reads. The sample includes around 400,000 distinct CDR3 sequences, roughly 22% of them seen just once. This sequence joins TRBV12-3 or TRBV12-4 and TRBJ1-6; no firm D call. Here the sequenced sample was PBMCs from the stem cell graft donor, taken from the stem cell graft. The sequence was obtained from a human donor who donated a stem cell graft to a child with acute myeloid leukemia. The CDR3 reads CASSEVFYNSPLHF. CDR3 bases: TGTGCCAGCAGCGAGGTGTTTTATAATTCACCCCTCCACTTT.